This TCR beta chain originates from a study of shared clonotypes between healthy human individuals. V was pared by 0 bases and J by 6 bases, with 3 bases between. Germline assignment: CDR1 GTSNPN and CDR2 SVGIG (reference sequence). The CDR3 runs to 11 residues. The healthy adult donors were HIV-negative and reported no recent acute infections or vaccinations. TCRdb keeps only in-frame clones here, not all; method: immunoSEQ multiplex PCR. The table shows 950,000 to 1,100,000 clones, with more than 75% occurring only once. The table lists this clone with a count of one. Other DNA sequences from this sample encode an identical CDR3 as well.

Sequenced sample: memory CD4+ T cells from PBMCs. Stated subset: CD45RA-negative fraction. The origin of this receptor is a man between 18 and 29 years old in good health. Some clones in this sample may be carry-over from other donors' samples. This chain joins TRBV30 and TRBJ2-1; no reliable D call. CDR3 DNA: TGTGCCTGGAGTGTTGGCAATGAGCAGTTCTTC. This sequence encodes CAWSVGNEQFF.